Below, 20 T cell receptor beta chains from the same sample are listed, as sequenced in a study of blood T cell repertoires in COVID-19. TCRdb keeps only in-frame clones here, not all; method: immunoSEQ multiplex PCR. The data show around 260,000 clones, 70% to 90% seen once. The sequencing sample was made of peripheral blood. These receptors all come from a woman aged 45 to 65 with acute or convalescent COVID-19.

The chain joins TRBV19 to TRBJ1-2; D remains ambiguous. The CDR3 sequence is 13 residues long. Trimming removed 0 bases at V and 5 bases at J, with 7 bases between. Germline-derived CDR1 and CDR2 are LNHDA and SQIVND (reference sequence). CDR3 bases: TGTGCCAGTAGTATAGAGAGGAAATATGGCTACACCTTC. Its protein is CASSIERKYGYTF.

The chain recombines TRBV12-3 or TRBV12-4 with TRBJ1-2, with TRBD1 as a possible D gene (5 bases). The CDR3 is 13 amino acids. V was cut by 7 bases and J by 4 bases, with 13 bases left in between. CDR3 DNA: TGTGCCAGCACCCGGGGGGGGAGCTATGGCTACACCTTC. It yields the protein CASTRGGSYGYTF.

The rearrangement joins TRBV3-1 (or the pseudogene TRBV3-2) to TRBJ1-2, with D possibly being TRBD1 (5 bases). The length of the CDR3 is 14 residues. Germline loops: CDR1 LGHDT, CDR2 YNNKEL (reference sequence). V was clipped by 4 bases and J by 4 bases, with 13 bases between them. The CDR3 loop is CASSPGGVGYGYTF. The CDR3 region has the DNA TGTGCCAGCAGCCCCGGAGGGGTTGGCTATGGCTACACCTTC.

The chain joins TRBV27 to TRBJ2-7; TRBD2 matches 7 bases. The length of the CDR3 is 16 residues. The germline gives CDR1 MNHEY, CDR2 SMNVEV (reference sequence). Losses at the gene ends were 2 bases for V and 4 bases for J; bases not matched to a gene: 11. CDR3 in DNA: TGTGCCAGCAGTTTAGGGTTCGTGGCGGGAGTTTACGAGCAGTACTTC. The encoded protein is CASSLGFVAGVYEQYF.

In its sample, this clone was seen once. The chain carries TRBV6-5 and TRBJ2-1, with 9 bases matching TRBD1. The CDR3 sequence is 15 residues long. CDR1 MNHEY and CDR2 SVGAGI come from the germline V gene. V gave up 2 bases and J gave up 4 bases; unmatched junction bases: 3. The CDR3 region is CASSYAGQGYNEQFF. Written as DNA, the CDR3 is TGTGCCAGCAGTTACGCGGGACAGGGTTACAATGAGCAGTTCTTC.

V gene TRBV4-2 combines with J gene TRBJ2-1; 7 bases are shared with TRBD2. This CDR3 is 14 amino acids long. Germline V gene lookup returns CDR1 LGHNA and CDR2 YNFKEQ. The V and J ends lost 0 bases and 9 bases, in that order; junction bases with no gene match: 5. CDR3 protein: CASSQEAASGEQFF. Written as DNA, the CDR3 is TGTGCCAGCAGCCAAGAAGCGGCTAGCGGTGAGCAGTTCTTC.

V is TRBV19 and J is TRBJ1-2; D call uncertain. CDR3 size: 13 residues. Trimming cost V 3 bases and J 8 bases, with 13 bases left between them. Germline V CDR1 and CDR2: LNHDA, SQIVND (reference sequence). CDR3 amino acids: CASSMHETQGYTF. The CDR3 nucleotides read TGTGCCAGTAGTATGCATGAAACACAGGGCTACACCTTC.

This sequence joins TRBV11-2 and TRBJ2-7; D call uncertain. The V gene lost 6 bases and the J gene lost 1 base, with 13 bases spanning the gap. Germline-derived CDR1 and CDR2 are SGHAT and FQNNGV. The CDR3 is 14 residues long. In DNA, the CDR3 is TGTGCCAGCAGATCCCTGACTCCTTCCTACGAGCAGTACTTC. Protein sequence: CASRSLTPSYEQYF.

The chain employs TRBV6-5 and TRBJ1-2; 7 nucleotides agree with TRBD1. The CDR3 totals 14 residues. V lost 6 bases to trimming and J lost 1 base; unmatched junction nucleotides: 5. CDR1 and CDR2 from the germline V gene are MNHEY and SVGAGI. Here the CDR3 DNA reads TGTGCCAGCAGCGCCGGGACAGTTAACTATGGCTACACCTTC. Encoded protein: CASSAGTVNYGYTF.

The chain carries TRBV6-5 and TRBJ1-1; possibly TRBD1 for D (6 bases). Per the germline V gene, CDR1 is MNHEY and CDR2 is SVGAGI. The CDR3 runs 12 residues. The ends were cut back, 6 bases at V and 6 bases at J, with 11 bases in the middle. The CDR3 DNA follows: TGTGCCAGCAGGGGGGCGCGGCCTGAAGCTTTCTTT. It encodes CASRGARPEAFF.

The CDR3 spells CASSQDRSGRYYEQFF. The CDR3 DNA reads as TGTGCCAGCAGCCAAGACCGGAGCGGGAGATATTATGAGCAGTTCTTC. The chain joins TRBV4-2 to TRBJ2-1; 8 nucleotides match TRBD2. The V gene's germline CDR1 is LGHNA and CDR2 YNFKEQ. V trimming: 0 bases; J trimming: 8 bases; junction bases outside the gene matches: 9. CDR3 size: 16 residues.

The chain combines TRBV7-3 with TRBJ1-2; tentatively, D is TRBD1 (6 bases). V dropped 10 bases and J dropped 4 bases, with 16 bases sitting between them. The CDR3 covers 13 residues. Looked up from germline, CDR1 is SGHTA and CDR2 is FQGTGA. CDR3: CATGLGQTYGYTF. The CDR3 DNA reads as TGTGCCACGGGCCTGGGACAAACCTATGGCTACACCTTC.

The chain is built from TRBV19 and TRBJ1-1, with D possibly TRBD1 on 5 matching bases. CDR1 is LNHDA and CDR2 is SQIVND in the germline V gene (reference sequence). This CDR3 spans 16 amino acids. Trimming took off 7 bases at V and 1 base at J, with 19 bases between the two ends. The CDR3 region has the DNA TGTGCCAGTACCCAGTATGGGGGGACGGAGAACACTGAAGCTTTCTTT. Translation gives CASTQYGGTENTEAFF.

This chain uses TRBV2 with TRBJ2-1, with 15 positions matching TRBD2. With 3 bases clipped from V and 12 bases from J, the junction kept 6 bases outside the gene matches. The CDR3 loop spans 15 amino acids. Germline assignment: CDR1 SNHLY and CDR2 FYNNEI. The CDR3 reads CASSERTSGRAGQFF. In DNA, the CDR3 is TGTGCCAGCAGTGAGCGGACTAGCGGGAGGGCCGGGCAGTTCTTC.

The chain couples TRBV6-1 to TRBJ1-3, with D tentatively TRBD1 (6 bases). CDR1 is MNHNS, CDR2 SASEGT, per germline. V lost 2 bases, J lost 6 bases, and 14 bases lay in between. The CDR3 is made up of 15 amino acids. CDR3 region: CASSETTGLPNTIYF. The DNA for the CDR3 is TGTGCCAGCAGTGAAACAACAGGGCTGCCAAACACCATATATTTT.

This chain uses TRBV27 with TRBJ2-1; 13 bases line up with TRBD2. V dropped 6 bases and J dropped 8; count of bases not matched to a gene: 7. CDR1 MNHEY and CDR2 SMNVEV come from the germline V gene (reference sequence). This CDR3 contains 15 residues. Here the CDR3 reads CASSWTSGSSHEQFF. CDR3 coding DNA: TGTGCCAGCAGCTGGACTAGCGGGAGTTCGCATGAGCAGTTCTTC.

The chain employs TRBV28 and TRBJ2-1; the match to TRBD2 covers 14 bases. This CDR3 is built from 17 residues. Germline loops: CDR1 MDHEN, CDR2 SYDVKM. After removal of 4 bases from V and 9 bases from J, the junction contained 11 bases not matched to a gene. This chain's CDR3 is CASSSTRTSGRFGEQFF. Written as DNA, the CDR3 is TGTGCCAGCAGTTCTACCCGGACTAGCGGGAGGTTCGGTGAGCAGTTCTTC.

The chain uses TRBV5-4 and TRBJ1-2; D uncertain. Deletions cut 1 base from V and 3 bases from J, with 10 bases between. CDR1 is SGHNT and CDR2 is YYREEE in the germline V gene (reference sequence). The CDR3 length is 14 residues. The CDR3 reads CASSLRGLDYGYTF. CDR3 DNA: TGTGCCAGCAGCTTGCGAGGGTTGGACTATGGCTACACCTTC.

Turning to this clone: The same CDR3 arises from other DNA sequences in this sample as well. The chain combines TRBV4-1 with TRBJ1-5, with D perhaps TRBD1 (5 bases). The germline gives CDR1 MGHRA, CDR2 YSYEKL. Deletions cut 2 bases from V and 4 bases from J, with 6 bases between. This CDR3 is 13 amino acids long. The CDR3 protein is CASSQTGNQPQHF. The CDR3, as DNA: TGCGCCAGCAGCCAAACAGGTAATCAGCCCCAGCATTTT.

The chain links TRBV29-1 to TRBJ2-5; possibly TRBD1 for D (5 bases). With 3 bases removed from V and 1 base from J, the gap between germline ends came to 12 bases. Germline V lookup: CDR1 SQVTM, CDR2 ANQGSEA. The CDR3 extends over 14 amino acids. CDR3 sequence reads: CSVDAGPVQETQYF. CDR3 bases: TGCAGCGTTGATGCAGGGCCCGTCCAAGAGACCCAGTACTTC.